This entry is about one T cell receptor beta chain. This same CDR3 is encoded by further DNA sequences in the sample. The data originate from a study of blood T cell repertoires in COVID-19. The length of the CDR3 is 15 residues. The J segment lost 4 bases and the V segment lost 1 base, leaving 2 bases of the junction unmatched. Germline V gene data show CDR1 as LNHDA and CDR2 as SQIVND (reference sequence). Assay used: immunoSEQ multiplex PCR; TCRdb lists only in-frame clones, some missing. The sample lists fewer than 250,000 clones, around four fifths seen once, with under 3% in the top ten. The sequence was collected from a woman aged 40 to 50 with active or convalescent COVID-19. The chain is built from TRBV19 and TRBJ1-5; TRBD1 aligns across 9 bases. The source material was peripheral blood. The DNA of the CDR3 is TGTGCCAGTAGTATAGGACAGGGGGGGAATCAGCCCCAGCATTTT. It encodes CASSIGQGGNQPQHF.